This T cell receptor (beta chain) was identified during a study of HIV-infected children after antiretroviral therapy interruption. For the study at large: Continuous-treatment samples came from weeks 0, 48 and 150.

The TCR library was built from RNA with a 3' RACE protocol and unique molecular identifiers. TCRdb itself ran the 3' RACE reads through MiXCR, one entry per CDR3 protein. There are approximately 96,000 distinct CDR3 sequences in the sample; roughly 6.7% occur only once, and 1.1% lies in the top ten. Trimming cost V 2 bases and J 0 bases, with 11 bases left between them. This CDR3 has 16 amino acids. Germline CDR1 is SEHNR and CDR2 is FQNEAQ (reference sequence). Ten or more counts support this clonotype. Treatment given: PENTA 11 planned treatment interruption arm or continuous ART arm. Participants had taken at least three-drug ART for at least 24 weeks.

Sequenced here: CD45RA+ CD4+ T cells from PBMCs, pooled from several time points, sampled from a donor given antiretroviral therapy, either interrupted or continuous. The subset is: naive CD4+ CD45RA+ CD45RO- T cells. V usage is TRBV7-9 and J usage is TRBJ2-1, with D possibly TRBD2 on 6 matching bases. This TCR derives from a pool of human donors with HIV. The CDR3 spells CASSLSFGSSYNEQFF. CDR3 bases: TGTGCCAGCAGCTTATCGTTCGGGAGCTCCTACAATGAGCAGTTCTTC.